The T cell receptor beta chain under discussion was sequenced for a study of T-cell memory formation after mild COVID-19. Study information: Largely donor-specific sequence clusters came from two donors.

TCRalpha and TCRbeta libraries used 5'RACE with constant-segment primers and UMIs. TCRdb recomputed calls from the 5' RACE reads with MiXCR, one row per CDR3 protein. Of about 560,000 distinct CDR3 sequences detected, around 16% appear once; the ten largest clones hold 8.1%. The V and J ends lost 0 bases and 8 bases, in that order; junction bases with no gene match: 4. This CDR3 is built from 14 residues. Germline CDR1 SGHVS, CDR2 FQNEAQ. This receptor was obtained from an adult woman who had mild COVID-19 (a few samples of this study predate the infection). Cell type and time point are not known. The chain links TRBV7-8 to TRBJ1-2; TRBD1 agrees at 9 bases. Sequencing input: PBMCs or a T cell subset sorted from them (not recorded which). The CDR3: CASSLALDRGGYTF. The CDR3 nucleotides are TGTGCCAGCAGCTTAGCTTTGGACAGGGGAGGCTACACCTTC.